The 2 T cell receptor beta chains given below trace back to one sample, sequenced in a study of blood T cell repertoires in COVID-19. The assay was immunoSEQ multiplex PCR, and TCRdb's table has in-frame clones only and misses some. The table shows under 250,000 clones, with 88% occurring only once. The sequenced sample was PBMCs or T cells enriched from blood (not recorded which). These receptors all stem from a woman aged 40 to 50 who had been exposed to COVID-19.

The chain combines TRBV15 with TRBJ2-5; D not certain. CDR1 is LNHNV, CDR2 YYDKDF, per germline (reference sequence). The CDR3 has 16 amino acids. Deletions cut 3 bases from V and 3 bases from J, with 17 bases between. This CDR3 reads CATSSKARVRKETQYF. For the CDR3, the DNA is TGTGCCACCAGCAGCAAGGCTCGGGTTAGAAAAGAGACCCAGTACTTC.

The V and J genes are TRBV10-3 and TRBJ1-5; D gene ambiguous. V lost 6 bases, J lost 0 bases, and 9 bases lay in between. The CDR3 sequence is 14 residues long. Germline CDR1 reads ENHRY; CDR2 reads SYGVKD. As DNA, the CDR3 is TGTGCCATCAGAGACAACAATAGCAATCAGCCCCAGCATTTT. Encoded protein: CAIRDNNSNQPQHF.